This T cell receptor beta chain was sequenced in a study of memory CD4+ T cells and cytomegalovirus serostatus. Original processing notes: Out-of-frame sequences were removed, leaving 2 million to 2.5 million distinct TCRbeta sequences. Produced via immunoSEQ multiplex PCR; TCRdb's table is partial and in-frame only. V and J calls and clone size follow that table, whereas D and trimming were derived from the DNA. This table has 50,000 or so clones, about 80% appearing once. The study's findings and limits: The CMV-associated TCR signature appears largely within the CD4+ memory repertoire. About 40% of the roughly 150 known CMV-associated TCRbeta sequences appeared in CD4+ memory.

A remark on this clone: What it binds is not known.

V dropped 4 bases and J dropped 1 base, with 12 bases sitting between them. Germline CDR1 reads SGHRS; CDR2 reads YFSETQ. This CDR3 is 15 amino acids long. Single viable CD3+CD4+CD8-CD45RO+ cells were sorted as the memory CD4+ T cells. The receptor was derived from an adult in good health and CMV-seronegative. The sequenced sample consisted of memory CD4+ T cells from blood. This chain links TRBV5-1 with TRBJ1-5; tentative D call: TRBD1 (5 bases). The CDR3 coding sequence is TGCGCCAGCAGCACCCAACCAGGGAGCAATCAGCCCCAGCATTTT. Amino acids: CASSTQPGSNQPQHF. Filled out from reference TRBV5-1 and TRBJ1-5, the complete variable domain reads KAGVTQTPRYLIKTRGQQVTLSCSPISGHRSVSWYQQTPGQGLQFLFEYFSETQRNKGNFPGRFSGRQFSNSRSEMNVSTLELGDSALYLCASSTQPGSNQPQHFGDGTRLSIL.